This is a list of T cell receptor beta chains from one sample in a study of T cell changes during pregnancy in multiple sclerosis. Libraries were prepared by immunoSEQ multiplex PCR; TCRdb keeps only in-frame clonotypes and omits some of them. The sample lists approximately 28,000 clones; 85% to 90% were seen once. Material: CD8+ T cells from peripheral blood mononuclear cells, obtained in the second trimester of pregnancy. These receptors came from a female donor with multiple sclerosis, enrolled in a pregnancy study. Both conserved end residues are part of each CDR3. D genes are given only for firm matches. For some rows the clone size is stated as once, few or many, or as a class when expanded; others skip it.

D,V,J,length,size,DNA,CDR3
NA,TRBV5-1,TRBJ2-7,13,NA,TGCGCCAGCAGCTTGTCAATATCCAACGAGCAGTACTTC,CASSLSISNEQYF
TRBD2,TRBV19,TRBJ2-4,16,NA,TGTGCCAGTAGTACACTAGCGGGAGGACCCAAAAACATTCAGTACTTC,CASSTLAGGPKNIQYF
NA,TRBV27,TRBJ1-4,15,NA,TGTGCCAGCAGTGCAGATGCTGCAACTAATGAAAAACTGTTTTTT,CASSADAATNEKLFF
TRBD1,TRBV6-6,TRBJ2-7,13,NA,TGTGCCGCCCGGGCAGGGGGTCCTGGCGAGCAGTACTTC,CAARAGGPGEQYF
NA,TRBV5-1,TRBJ2-1,16,NA,TGCGCCAGCAGCTTAGAGGGAGGGGGGCCATACAATGAGCAGTTCTTC,CASSLEGGGPYNEQFF
TRBD2,TRBV7-6,TRBJ2-1,14,NA,TGTGCCAGCAGCTTTACTAGCGGGAGACATGAGCAGTTCTTC,CASSFTSGRHEQFF
NA,TRBV4-1,TRBJ1-1,13,NA,TGCGCCAGCAGTCAGACAGGTCTTTCGGAAGCTTTCTTT,CASSQTGLSEAFF
TRBD1,TRBV5-4,TRBJ1-2,15,NA,TGTGCCAGCAGCCGAACGACAGGGACCAGCTATGGCTACACCTTC,CASSRTTGTSYGYTF
NA,TRBV2,TRBJ2-1,13,NA,TGTGCCAGCAGCGTCGACAAATACAATGAGCAGTTCTTC,CASSVDKYNEQFF
NA,TRBV28,TRBJ2-2,15,NA,TGTGCCAGCAGTTTGGGCGGGACGAACACCGGGGAGCTGTTTTTT,CASSLGGTNTGELFF
TRBD1,TRBV19,TRBJ2-7,14,NA,TGTGCCAGTAGGACCGGGACAGACCTAGGCGAGCAGTACTTC,CASRTGTDLGEQYF
NA,TRBV6-5,TRBJ1-1,13,NA,TGTGCCAGCAGCTTGGGCCCGAACACTGAAGCTTTCTTT,CASSLGPNTEAFF
NA,TRBV9,TRBJ2-1,20,NA,TGTGCCAGCAGCGCTCCTACGAGGGTAAAAATTGGTGGTAATTGGAATGAGCAGTTCTTC,CASSAPTRVKIGGNWNEQFF
NA,TRBV10-3,TRBJ1-1,13,few,TGTGCCATCAGCCCGGACGGGGACACTGAAGCTTTCTTT,CAISPDGDTEAFF
TRBD2,TRBV5-1,TRBJ2-7,13,NA,TGCGCCAGCAGCTTAGCGGGAAGGGACGAGCAGTACTTC,CASSLAGRDEQYF
NA,TRBV4-1,TRBJ2-7,14,NA,TGCGCCAGCAGCCCATCCAGCGGGCCTTACGAGCAGTACTTC,CASSPSSGPYEQYF
TRBD1,TRBV25-1,TRBJ2-2,14,NA,TGTGCCAGCAGTGGGAACAGGGGGACCGGGGAGCTGTTTTTT,CASSGNRGTGELFF
NA,TRBV13,TRBJ2-1,14,NA,TGTGCCACTAAAGCGACAGGAGTATACAATGAGCAGTTCTTC,CATKATGVYNEQFF